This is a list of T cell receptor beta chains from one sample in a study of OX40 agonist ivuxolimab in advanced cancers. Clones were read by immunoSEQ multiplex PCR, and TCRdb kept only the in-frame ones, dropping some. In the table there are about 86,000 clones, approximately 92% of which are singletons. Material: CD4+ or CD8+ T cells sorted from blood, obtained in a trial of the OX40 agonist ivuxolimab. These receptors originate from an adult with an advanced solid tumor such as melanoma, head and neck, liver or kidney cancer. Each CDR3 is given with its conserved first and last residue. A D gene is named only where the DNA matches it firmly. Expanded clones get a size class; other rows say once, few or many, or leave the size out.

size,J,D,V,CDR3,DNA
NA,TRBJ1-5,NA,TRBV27,CASSLKGYNQPQHF,TGTGCCAGCAGTTTGAAGGGCTACAATCAGCCCCAGCATTTT
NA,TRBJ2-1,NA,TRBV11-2,CASSQRRSYNEQFF,TGTGCCAGCAGTCAAAGACGCTCCTACAATGAGCAGTTCTTC
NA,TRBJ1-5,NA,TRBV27,CASRVTDSNQPQHF,TGTGCCAGCAGGGTGACGGACAGCAATCAGCCCCAGCATTTT
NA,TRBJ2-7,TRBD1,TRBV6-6,CASGRGTGDYEQYF,TGTGCCAGCGGGAGGGGGACAGGGGACTACGAGCAGTACTTC
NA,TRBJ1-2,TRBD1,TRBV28,CASSPLGQGAVGYGYTF,TGTGCCAGCAGTCCACTTGGACAGGGGGCAGTAGGCTATGGCTACACCTTC
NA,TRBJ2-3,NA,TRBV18,CASSPGGEGTDTQYF,TGTGCCAGCTCACCCGGGGGCGAAGGCACAGATACGCAGTATTTT
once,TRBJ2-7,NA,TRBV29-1,CSVVGEIPTYEQYF,TGCAGCGTTGTCGGGGAGATACCAACCTACGAGCAGTACTTC
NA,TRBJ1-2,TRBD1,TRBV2,CASSKGQGSNYGYTF,TGTGCCAGCAGTAAGGGACAGGGCTCTAACTATGGCTACACCTTC
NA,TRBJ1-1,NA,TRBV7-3,CASSPRHNTEAFF,TGTGCCAGCAGCCCTAGACACAACACTGAAGCTTTCTTT
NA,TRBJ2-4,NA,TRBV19,CASRDSIAKNIQYF,TGTGCCAGTCGGGACTCTATAGCCAAAAACATTCAGTACTTC
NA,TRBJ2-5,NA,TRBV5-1,CASSLEGRETQYF,TGCGCCAGCAGCTTGGAGGGGCGAGAGACCCAGTACTTC
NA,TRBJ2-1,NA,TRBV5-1,CASSVPSGQGNEQFF,TGCGCCAGCAGCGTGCCTAGCGGCCAGGGGAATGAGCAGTTCTTC
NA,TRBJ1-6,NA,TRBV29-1,CSVTDSLNSPLHF,TGCAGCGTTACCGACAGCTTAAATTCACCCCTCCACTTT
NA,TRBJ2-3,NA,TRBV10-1,CASSGGLRGASDTQYF,TGCGCCAGCAGCGGAGGTTTACGGGGGGCCTCAGATACGCAGTATTTT
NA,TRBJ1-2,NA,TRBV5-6,CASSFLSSADYGYTF,TGTGCCAGCAGCTTTTTGAGTTCGGCCGACTATGGCTACACCTTC
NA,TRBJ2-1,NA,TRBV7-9,CASSLGGLLVF,TGTGCCAGCAGCTTAGGGGGTTTACTCGTCTTC
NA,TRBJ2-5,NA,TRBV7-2,CASSYQTGQETQYF,TGTGCCAGCAGCTATCAGACCGGTCAAGAGACCCAGTACTTC
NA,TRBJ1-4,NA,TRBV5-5,CASSYDTPGGEKLFF,TGTGCCAGCAGCTATGACACCCCGGGAGGAGAAAAACTGTTTTTT
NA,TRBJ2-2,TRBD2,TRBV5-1,CASSLIAGGPEGTGELFF,TGCGCCAGCAGCTTGATAGCGGGAGGGCCGGAGGGAACCGGGGAGCTGTTTTTT
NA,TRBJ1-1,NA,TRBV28,CASSLYGENTEAFF,TGTGCCAGCAGTTTATACGGAGAAAACACTGAAGCTTTCTTT
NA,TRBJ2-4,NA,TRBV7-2,CASSVHTGRNIQYF,TGTGCCAGCAGCGTTCATACGGGCCGGAACATTCAGTACTTC
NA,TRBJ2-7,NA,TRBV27,CASGQISYEQYF,TGTGCCAGCGGACAGATTTCCTACGAGCAGTACTTC
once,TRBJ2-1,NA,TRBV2,CASRSRRDLNEQFF,TGTGCCAGCAGGTCCAGGCGGGATCTCAATGAGCAGTTCTTC
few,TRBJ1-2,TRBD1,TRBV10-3,CAISEYRQGDYGYTF,TGTGCCATCAGTGAGTACCGACAGGGGGACTATGGCTACACCTTC
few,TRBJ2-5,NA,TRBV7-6,CASSLAQAPQETQYF,TGTGCCAGCAGCTTAGCGCAAGCCCCCCAAGAGACCCAGTACTTC
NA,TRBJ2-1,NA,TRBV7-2,CASSFPYSYNEQFF,TGTGCCAGCAGCTTCCCTTACTCCTACAATGAGCAGTTCTTC
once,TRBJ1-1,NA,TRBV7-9,CASSSPGRMNTEAFF,TGTGCCAGCAGCTCACCGGGACGGATGAACACTGAAGCTTTCTTT
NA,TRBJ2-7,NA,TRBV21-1,CASSKILQAGVHSYEQYF,TGTGCCAGCAGCAAAATCCTTCAAGCGGGAGTGCACTCCTACGAGCAGTACTTC
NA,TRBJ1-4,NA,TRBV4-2,CASSQTGPIDEKLFF,TGTGCCAGCAGCCAAACAGGGCCTATCGACGAAAAACTGTTTTTT
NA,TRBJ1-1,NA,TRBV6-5,CASRVSISNTEAFF,TGTGCCAGCAGGGTAAGCATATCGAACACTGAAGCTTTCTTT
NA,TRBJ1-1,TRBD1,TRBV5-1,CASSLTGAGNTEAFF,TGCGCCAGCAGTTTGACAGGGGCTGGGAACACTGAAGCTTTCTTT
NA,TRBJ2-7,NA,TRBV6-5,CASSRQGGAYEQYF,TGTGCCAGCAGTCGACAGGGAGGGGCTTACGAGCAGTACTTC
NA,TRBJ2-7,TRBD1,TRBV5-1,CASSLGDGTGVYEQYF,TGCGCCAGCAGCTTGGGGGACGGGACAGGGGTCTACGAGCAGTACTTC
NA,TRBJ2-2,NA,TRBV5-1,CASAKETQAGELFF,TGCGCCAGCGCCAAGGAGACTCAAGCCGGGGAGCTGTTTTTT
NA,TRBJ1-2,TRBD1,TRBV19,CASRPLVTGETGGYTF,TGTGCCAGTAGACCTCTCGTCACAGGGGAAACGGGTGGCTACACCTTC
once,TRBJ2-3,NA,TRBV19,CASKGNGGFTDTQYF,TGTGCCAGTAAAGGGAACGGCGGATTCACAGATACGCAGTATTTT
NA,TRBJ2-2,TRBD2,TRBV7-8,CASSRWTSVETGELFF,TGTGCCAGCAGCCGGTGGACTAGCGTGGAGACCGGGGAGCTGTTTTTT
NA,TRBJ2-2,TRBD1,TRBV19,CASSMYGTGSVTGELFF,TGTGCCAGTAGTATGTATGGGACAGGGTCGGTCACCGGGGAGCTGTTTTTT
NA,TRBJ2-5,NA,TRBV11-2,CASSRGTDKETQYF,TGTGCCAGCAGCCGCGGGACGGACAAAGAGACCCAGTACTTC
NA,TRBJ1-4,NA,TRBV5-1,CASSLDANTELFF,TGCGCCAGCAGCTTGGACGCGAATACGGAACTGTTTTTT
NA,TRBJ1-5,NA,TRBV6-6,CASTKGEPDQPQHF,TGTGCCAGCACCAAGGGGGAACCGGATCAGCCCCAGCATTTT
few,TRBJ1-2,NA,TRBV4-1,CASSQARNSYGYTF,TGCGCCAGCAGCCAAGCCCGGAACTCGTATGGCTACACCTTC
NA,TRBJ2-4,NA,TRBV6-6,CASSPRVSKNIQYF,TGTGCCAGCAGTCCCAGGGTGTCCAAAAACATTCAGTACTTC
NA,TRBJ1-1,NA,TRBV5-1,CASSLLLNTEAFF,TGCGCCAGCAGCTTGCTGCTGAACACTGAAGCTTTCTTT
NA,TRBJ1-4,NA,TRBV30,CAWSPGHTFPKGEKLFF,TGTGCCTGGAGCCCGGGACACACTTTCCCAAAGGGAGAAAAACTGTTTTTT
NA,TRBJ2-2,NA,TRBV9,CASSSQPGQNTGELFF,TGTGCCAGCAGCTCTCAACCGGGACAGAACACCGGGGAGCTGTTTTTT
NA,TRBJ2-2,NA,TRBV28,CASRLRDDPSVTGELFF,TGTGCCAGCAGACTACGGGATGACCCGTCAGTCACCGGGGAGCTGTTTTTT
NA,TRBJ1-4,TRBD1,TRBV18,CASSQDRGFEKLFF,TGTGCCAGCTCCCAAGACAGGGGATTTGAAAAACTGTTTTTT
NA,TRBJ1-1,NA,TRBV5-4,CASSLLDGAQGEAFF,TGTGCCAGCAGCTTATTGGACGGGGCCCAGGGTGAAGCTTTCTTT
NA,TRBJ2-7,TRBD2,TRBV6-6,CASHPRSGSSYEQYF,TGTGCCAGCCACCCGAGGAGCGGGAGTTCCTACGAGCAGTACTTC
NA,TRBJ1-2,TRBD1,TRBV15,CATSPGGAESNYGYTF,TGTGCCACCAGCCCAGGGGGCGCTGAGTCTAACTATGGCTACACCTTC
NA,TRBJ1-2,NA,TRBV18,CASSPQGGVDGYTF,TGTGCCAGCTCACCACAGGGGGGCGTTGATGGCTACACCTTC